This entry lists 5 T cell receptor beta chains sequenced from one sample in a study of blood T cell repertoires in COVID-19. The method was immunoSEQ multiplex PCR; TCRdb's version includes in-frame clones alone and lacks a portion of them. The repertoire has tens of thousands of clones, about four fifths of them found once; the top ten carry about 4.1%. Sequencing was carried out using peripheral blood. The receptors were sampled from a middle-aged man with active COVID-19.

The V call is TRBV6-6, the J call TRBJ2-5; D is undetermined. Per the germline V gene, CDR1 is MNHNY and CDR2 is SVGAGI (reference sequence). This CDR3 is 13 amino acids long. V was pared by 6 bases and J by 3 bases, with 11 bases between. The CDR3 region has the DNA TGTGCCAGCAGCCCCCGACTGGAAGAGACCCAGTACTTC. Its protein product is CASSPRLEETQYF.

The chain is built from TRBV6-5 and TRBJ2-2; 9 bases fit TRBD1. With 0 bases clipped from V and 6 bases from J, the junction kept 5 bases outside the gene matches. The germline CDR1 and CDR2 sequences are MNHEY and SVGAGI. CDR3 length: 16 residues. The CDR3 DNA is TGTGCCAGCAGTTACTCGACAGGGGGGAGTGCCGGGGAGCTGTTTTTT. This translates into CASSYSTGGSAGELFF.

Only one count was recorded for this clone. The rearrangement links TRBV15 to TRBJ1-1; D might be TRBD1 (5 bases). The V gene lost 5 bases and the J gene lost 0 bases, with 10 bases spanning the gap. The CDR3 contains 14 residues. Looked up from germline, CDR1 is LNHNV and CDR2 is YYDKDF (reference sequence). The CDR3 reads CATSPTRVNTEAFF. CDR3 bases: TGTGCCACCAGCCCCACCAGGGTGAACACTGAAGCTTTCTTT.

V and J are TRBV7-2 and TRBJ2-5, with no clear D. Germline CDR1 is SGHTA and CDR2 is FQGNSA. The CDR3 length is 14 residues. V lost 5 bases to trimming and J lost 0 bases, with 10 bases between them. CDR3 sequence reads: CASSMRRNQETQYF. CDR3 nucleotides: TGTGCCAGCAGCATGCGCAGGAACCAAGAGACCCAGTACTTC.

This clone was observed a few times. The chain recombines TRBV4-1 with TRBJ2-2, with TRBD2 matching 8 bases. Germline CDR1 is MGHRA and CDR2 is YSYEKL. With V trimmed by 0 bases and J by 1 base, 7 bases remained unmatched. The CDR3 consists of 18 residues. CDR3 in amino acids: CASSQDRTSGWNTGELFF. Here the CDR3 DNA reads TGCGCCAGCAGCCAAGATCGCACTAGCGGATGGAACACCGGGGAGCTGTTTTTT.